Below are 12 T cell receptor beta chains sequenced from a single sample in a study of shared clonotypes between healthy human individuals. The protocol was immunoSEQ multiplex PCR, while the TCRdb copy is restricted to in-frame clones and leaves out a portion. The sample shows hundreds of thousands of clones, less than 98% of them seen only once. Sample: naive CD4+ T cells sorted from blood. Subset: CD45RA+ positively selected. The receptors here all came from a woman aged 25-40 years in good health.

The J gene is TRBJ2-3, the V gene TRBV28; 9 bases line up with TRBD1. V was clipped by 5 bases and J by 6 bases; unmatched bases: 9. CDR3 length: 15 residues. Germline V CDR1 and CDR2: MDHEN, SYDVKM. The CDR3 region is CASSLLDRGSDTQYF. In DNA, the CDR3 is TGTGCCAGCAGTCTCCTCGACAGGGGGTCGGATACGCAGTATTTT.

The gene calls are TRBV28 and TRBJ1-3, with TRBD1 matching over 7 bases. The J segment lost 4 bases and the V segment lost 3 bases, leaving 6 bases of the junction unmatched. Germline-derived CDR1 and CDR2 are MDHEN and SYDVKM. The CDR3 contains 15 residues. In nucleotides, the CDR3 is TGTGCCAGCAGTTTGGCCTTGACAGGGGGAAACACCATATATTTT. This gives the protein CASSLALTGGNTIYF.

This sequence joins TRBV10-3 and TRBJ1-2; TRBD1 is a possible D gene (5 bases). V lost 3 bases and J 8 bases, leaving 19 bases between the germline ends. The V gene's germline CDR1 is ENHRY and CDR2 SYGVKD. The CDR3 is 15 amino acids. Written as DNA, the CDR3 is TGTGCCATCAGTGATTCGACAGCGTTTGCAGGGGGCTACACCTTC. Translated, it gives CAISDSTAFAGGYTF.

The chain's CDR3 is CASLPGQRHSGEQFF. The CDR3 region has the DNA TGTGCCAGTCTACCCGGGCAACGGCATAGTGGTGAGCAGTTCTTC. The chain has TRBV28 and TRBJ2-1; unclear D gene. Looked up from germline, CDR1 is MDHEN and CDR2 is SYDVKM. The V and J ends lost 9 bases and 9 bases respectively, with 24 bases between them. The CDR3 spans 15 residues.

The chain links TRBV29-1 to TRBJ2-5; D gene uncertain. CDR1 is SQVTM and CDR2 is ANQGSEA in the germline V gene. The CDR3 sequence is 12 residues long. Trimming removed 4 bases at V and 5 bases at J, with 11 bases between. CDR3 amino acids: CSVAPTAETQYF. Written as DNA, the CDR3 is TGCAGCGTTGCTCCTACAGCGGAGACCCAGTACTTC.

Only one count was recorded for this clone. V and J are TRBV10-2 and TRBJ2-1; TRBD2 matches at 9 bases. CDR1 is WSHSY, CDR2 SAAADI, per germline. The CDR3 has 14 amino acids. V dropped 6 bases and J dropped 6; count of bases not matched to a gene: 6. Here the CDR3 reads CASRAKAGGNEQFF. In DNA, the CDR3 is TGCGCCAGCAGGGCAAAAGCGGGAGGCAATGAGCAGTTCTTC.

V and J are TRBV7-9 and TRBJ2-7; a weak D match, TRBD2 (6 bases). V lost 5 bases to trimming and J lost 4 bases, with 12 bases between them. CDR1 is SEHNR and CDR2 is FQNEAQ in the germline V gene (reference sequence). The CDR3 contains 13 residues. CDR3 coding DNA: TGTGCCAGCAGCCCCGGCCGGGGGTACGAGCAGTACTTC. It encodes CASSPGRGYEQYF.

The V call is TRBV21-1, the J call TRBJ2-1. TRBV21-1 is a recognized pseudogene. The CDR3 loop spans 16 amino acids. The CDR3 DNA follows: TGTGCCAGCAGCAAATTTACATGTAAACTACCCTGGGGGCAGTTCTTC. This sequence encodes CASSKFTCKLPWGQFF.

The genes are TRBV28 and TRBJ2-7; tentative D call: TRBD1 (6 bases). V shed 10 bases and J shed 2 bases, with 15 bases lying between them. This CDR3 has 13 amino acids. CDR1 is MDHEN, CDR2 SYDVKM, per germline. The CDR3 here is CATTGRGPYEQYF. CDR3 nucleotides: TGTGCCACCACAGGGAGAGGGCCCTACGAGCAGTACTTC. Full variable domain (remainder filled in from reference TRBV28 and TRBJ2-7): DVKVTQSSRYLVKRTGEKVFLECVQDMDHENMFWYRQDPGLGLRLIYFSYDVKMKEKGDIPEGYSVSREKKERFSLILESASTNQTSMYLCATTGRGPYEQYFGPGTRLTVT.

V usage is TRBV5-8 and J usage is TRBJ1-1, with D possibly matching TRBD1 (5 bases). This CDR3 is built from 14 residues. Per germline, CDR1 SGHTS and CDR2 YDEGEE. The V gene lost 0 bases and the J gene lost 4 bases, with 10 bases spanning the gap. The CDR3 spells CASSLGQWGTEAFF. CDR3 DNA sequence: TGTGCCAGCAGCTTGGGACAGTGGGGCACTGAAGCTTTCTTT.

The chain couples TRBV28 to TRBJ2-1; 13 bases are a match to TRBD2. After removal of 2 bases from V and 5 bases from J, the junction contained 6 bases not matched to a gene. The length of the CDR3 is 17 residues. CDR1 MDHEN and CDR2 SYDVKM come from the germline V gene. The CDR3 coding sequence is TGTGCCAGCAGTTTAGGGACTAGCGGGATTTACGACAATGAGCAGTTCTTC. It yields the protein CASSLGTSGIYDNEQFF.

CDR3 sequence: CASSQGTSGWADTQYF. CDR3 bases: TGCGCCAGCAGCCAAGGGACTAGCGGATGGGCAGATACGCAGTATTTT. The chain carries TRBV4-1 and TRBJ2-3, with 10 bases that match TRBD2. Germline lookup yields CDR1 MGHRA and CDR2 YSYEKL. The V and J ends lost 1 base and 4 bases, in that order; junction bases with no gene match: 5. The CDR3 totals 16 residues.